What follows describes a single T cell receptor (beta chain). This record comes from a study of blood T cell repertoires in COVID-19. Looking at the study overall: Both acute and convalescent COVID-19 samples were obtained from the United States, Italy and Spain. PBMCs, B-cell-depleted T cells, or T cells provided the cDNA or gDNA that made up the material.

Germline lookup yields CDR1 KGHSH and CDR2 LQKENI. J lost 10 bases, V lost 5 bases, and 13 bases had no gene match. The length of the CDR3 is 14 residues. Original data processing: By means of reference gene primer amplification, nucleated cell counts were estimated. TCRdb's copy holds only in-frame clones and misses some; the assay was immunoSEQ multiplex PCR. V, J and clone size derive from that table, while D and trimming were established from the DNA sequence. The table has over 60,000 clones, around 80% seen once. The sequencing input was peripheral blood. This clonotype was sampled from a human donor in a cohort sampled during active COVID-19. V is TRBV18 and J is TRBJ2-7; 8 nucleotides line up with TRBD1. The CDR3 DNA follows: TGTGCCAGCTCATTCACGGACAGGGAGGATGTACAGTACTTC. It codes for CASSFTDREDVQYF.